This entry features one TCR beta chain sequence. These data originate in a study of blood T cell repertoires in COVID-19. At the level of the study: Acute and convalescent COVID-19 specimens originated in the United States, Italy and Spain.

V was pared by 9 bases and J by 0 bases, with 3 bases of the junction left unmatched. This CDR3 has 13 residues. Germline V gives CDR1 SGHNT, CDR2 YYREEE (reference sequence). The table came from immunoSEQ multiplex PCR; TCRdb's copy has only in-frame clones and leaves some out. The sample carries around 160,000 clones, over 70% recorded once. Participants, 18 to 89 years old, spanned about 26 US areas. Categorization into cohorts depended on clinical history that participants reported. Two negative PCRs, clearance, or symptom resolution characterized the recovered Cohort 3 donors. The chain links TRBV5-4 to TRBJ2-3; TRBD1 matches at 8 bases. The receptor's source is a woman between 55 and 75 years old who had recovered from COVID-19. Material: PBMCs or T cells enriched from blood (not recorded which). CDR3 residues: CAIQGASTDTQYF. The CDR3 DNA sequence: TGTGCCATCCAGGGGGCCAGCACAGATACGCAGTATTTT.